Sequencing of this T cell receptor (beta chain) was carried out in a study of cytomegalovirus exposure and HLA in healthy donors. This clone was seen once. Antigen specificity is unknown. Points from the study as a whole: The sole available immune exposure information was CMV serostatus. Later analysis demonstrated an association between a missense DCLRE1C variant and TCR beta V- and J-gene trimming. Sequence variants that were highly shared formed a cluster that was likely a sequencing artifact. The authors listed around 150 TCR beta chains as cytomegalovirus-associated.

The PCR ran on 60 Vbeta and 13 Jbeta primers. TCRdb's table, derived via immunoSEQ multiplex PCR, lists solely in-frame clones and lacks some. The profile shows about 140,000 clones, roughly 82% of them singletons. The germline V and J ends were trimmed by 6 bases and 4 bases, with 12 bases remaining between them. CDR1 is MNHEY and CDR2 is SVGAGI in the germline V gene. The CDR3 has 13 residues. The sequenced sample was PBMCs. This clonotype was sampled from a male donor in good health and CMV-seronegative. J is TRBJ1-1 and V is TRBV6-5; possibly TRBD1 for D (6 bases). The CDR3 loop reads CASSYRESTEAFF. The CDR3, as DNA: TGTGCCAGCAGCTACAGGGAGAGCACTGAAGCTTTCTTT.